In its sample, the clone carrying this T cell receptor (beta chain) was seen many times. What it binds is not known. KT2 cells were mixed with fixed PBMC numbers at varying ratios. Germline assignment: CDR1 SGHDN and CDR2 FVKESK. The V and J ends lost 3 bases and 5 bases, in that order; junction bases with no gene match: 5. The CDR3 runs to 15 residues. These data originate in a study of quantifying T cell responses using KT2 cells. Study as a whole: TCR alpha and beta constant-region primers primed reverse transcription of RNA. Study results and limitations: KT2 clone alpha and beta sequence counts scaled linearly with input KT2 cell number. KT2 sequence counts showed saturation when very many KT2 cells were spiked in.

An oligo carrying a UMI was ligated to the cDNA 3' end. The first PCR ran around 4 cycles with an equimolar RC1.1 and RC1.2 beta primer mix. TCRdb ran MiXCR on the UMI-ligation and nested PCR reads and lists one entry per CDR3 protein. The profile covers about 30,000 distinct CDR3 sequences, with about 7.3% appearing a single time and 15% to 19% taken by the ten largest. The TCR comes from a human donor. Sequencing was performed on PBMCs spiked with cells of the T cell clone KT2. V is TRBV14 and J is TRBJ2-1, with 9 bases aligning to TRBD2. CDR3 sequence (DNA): TGTGCCAGCAGCCAGAGACTAGCGGCCAACAATGAGCAGTTCTTC. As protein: CASSQRLAANNEQFF.